Listed below are T cell receptor beta chains from one sample, sequenced in a study of CD8 T cells in Susac syndrome. Via MiXCR, TCRdb re-called the immunoSEQ multiplex PCR reads, giving one row per CDR3 protein. Of 180,000 or so distinct CDR3 sequences in the sample, over 85% are singletons; the top ten hold approximately 0.098%. Input material: CD4+ T cells from PBMCs. These receptors all stem from a human donor in good health. Each CDR3 is given with its conserved first and last residue. Each record gives: CDR3 protein, V gene.

CDR3 protein: CASSLAMGAYEQYF
V gene: TRBV7-9

CDR3 protein: CASSFTSGRYTDTQYF
V gene: TRBV5-4

CDR3 protein: CASSSLTGYEQYF
V gene: TRBV5-6

CDR3 protein: CASSQARQGNEQFF
V gene: TRBV4-3

CDR3 protein: CSARDPGVDTEAFF
V gene: TRBV20-1

CDR3 protein: CSINRGEYTEAFF
V gene: TRBV20-1

CDR3 protein: CASRVPGLSYNEQFF
V gene: TRBV28

CDR3 protein: CSVEGAGRNEQYF
V gene: TRBV29-1

CDR3 protein: CASSYRGDEQYF
V gene: TRBV2

CDR3 protein: CAWSVVGTGYTF
V gene: TRBV30

CDR3 protein: CATSTEVGQPQHF
V gene: TRBV15

CDR3 protein: CASSTTASYGYTF
V gene: TRBV5-1

CDR3 protein: CASSPIAGGIGELFF
V gene: TRBV11-2

CDR3 protein: CASSQDISGNTIYF
V gene: TRBV4-3

CDR3 protein: CATSDLFDQPQHF
V gene: TRBV24-1

CDR3 protein: CSADRAGANVLTF
V gene: TRBV20-1

CDR3 protein: CSATWDSRGQYF
V gene: TRBV29-1